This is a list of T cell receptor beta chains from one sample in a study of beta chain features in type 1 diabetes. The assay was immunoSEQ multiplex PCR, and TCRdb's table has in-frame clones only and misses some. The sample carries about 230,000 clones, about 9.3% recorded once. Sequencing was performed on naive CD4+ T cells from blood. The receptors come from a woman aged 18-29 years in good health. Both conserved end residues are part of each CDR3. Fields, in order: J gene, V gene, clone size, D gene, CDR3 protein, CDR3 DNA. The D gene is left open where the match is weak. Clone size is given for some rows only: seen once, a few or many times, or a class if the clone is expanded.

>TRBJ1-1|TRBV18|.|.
CASSPLPTGNTEAFF
TGTGCCAGCTCACCGTTACCGACAGGGAACACTGAAGCTTTCTTT
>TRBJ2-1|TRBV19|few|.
CATAATYNEQFF
TGTGCCACCGCGGCTACCTACAATGAGCAGTTCTTC
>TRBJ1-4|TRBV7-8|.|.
CASSPRLGVRRVTNEKLFF
TGTGCCAGCAGCCCGCGCTTAGGGGTTAGAAGAGTGACTAATGAAAAACTGTTTTTT
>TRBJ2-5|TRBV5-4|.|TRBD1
CASSPGQGRETQYF
TGTGCCAGCAGCCCGGGACAGGGGAGGGAGACCCAGTACTTC
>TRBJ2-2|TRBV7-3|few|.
CASSRRTANTGELFF
TGTGCCAGCAGCCGAAGGACAGCGAACACCGGGGAGCTGTTTTTT
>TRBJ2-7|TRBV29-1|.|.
CATKDNSYEQYF
TGCGCGACAAAGGACAACTCCTACGAGCAGTACTTC
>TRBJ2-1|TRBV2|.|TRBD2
CASSLRTSGGDEQFF
TGTGCCAGCAGTCTCCGGACTAGCGGGGGGGATGAGCAGTTCTTC
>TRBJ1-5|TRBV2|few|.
CASRGGSTRRNQPQHF
TGTGCCAGCAGGGGTGGGTCCACTAGACGCAATCAGCCCCAGCATTTT
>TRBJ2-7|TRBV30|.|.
CAWSRRGEQYF
TGTGCCTGGAGTCGGCGGGGCGAGCAGTACTTC
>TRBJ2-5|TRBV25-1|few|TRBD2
CASSVFSGKGETQYF
TGTGCCAGCAGTGTTTTTAGCGGGAAGGGGGAGACCCAGTACTTC
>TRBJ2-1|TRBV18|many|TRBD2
CASSPPAGDEQFF
TGTGCCAGCTCACCACCGGCGGGGGATGAGCAGTTCTTC
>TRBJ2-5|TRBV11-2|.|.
CASSPRGETQYF
TGTGCCAGCAGCCCAAGAGGAGAGACCCAGTACTTC
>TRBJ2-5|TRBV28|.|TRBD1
CASSSADRGETQYF
TGTGCCAGCAGTTCCGCTGACAGGGGAGAGACCCAGTACTTC
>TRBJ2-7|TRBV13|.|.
CASSQVFYEQYF
TGTGCCAGCAGTCAGGTGTTCTACGAGCAGTACTTC
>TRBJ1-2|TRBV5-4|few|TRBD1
CASRQKVDRASDDYGYTF
TGTGCCAGCAGACAAAAAGTGGACAGGGCCAGCGACGACTATGGCTACACCTTC
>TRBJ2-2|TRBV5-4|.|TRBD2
CASSLGLAVNTGELFF
TGTGCCAGCAGCTTAGGACTAGCGGTGAACACCGGGGAGCTGTTTTTT
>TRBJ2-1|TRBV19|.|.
CASSLSIPRRGYEQFF
TGTGCCAGTAGTCTCTCCATCCCCAGGAGGGGCTATGAGCAGTTCTTC
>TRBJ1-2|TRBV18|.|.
CASSLAGSDANYGYTF
TGTGCCAGCTCACTGGCAGGAAGTGATGCTAACTATGGCTACACCTTC
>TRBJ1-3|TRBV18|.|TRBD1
CASSTLDRAGNTIYF
TGTGCCAGCTCAACCCTGGACAGGGCCGGAAACACCATATATTTT
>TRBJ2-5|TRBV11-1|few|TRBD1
CASSFRQGGSSQYF
TGTGCCAGCAGCTTCCGACAGGGGGGATCGAGTCAGTACTTC
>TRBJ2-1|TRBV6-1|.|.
CASSRGNEQFF
TGTGCCAGCAGTCGGGGCAATGAGCAGTTCTTC
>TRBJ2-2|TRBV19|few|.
CARRAGRAGRRELFF
TGTGCCAGGCGCGCAGGCAGGGCAGGTCGGCGGGAGCTGTTTTTT
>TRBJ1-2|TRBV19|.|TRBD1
CATKPGQGGYGYTF
TGTGCCACCAAGCCGGGACAGGGCGGTTATGGCTACACCTTC
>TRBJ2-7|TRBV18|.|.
CASTTGIYEQYF
TGTGCCAGCACTACCGGTATATACGAGCAGTACTTC
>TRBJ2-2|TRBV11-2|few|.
CASSLSPRVDTGELFF
TGTGCCAGCAGCTTAAGCCCCAGGGTGGACACCGGGGAGCTGTTTTTT
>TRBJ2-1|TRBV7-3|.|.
CASSLDLFRNEQFF
TGTGCCAGCAGCTTAGATTTGTTTCGGAATGAGCAGTTCTTC